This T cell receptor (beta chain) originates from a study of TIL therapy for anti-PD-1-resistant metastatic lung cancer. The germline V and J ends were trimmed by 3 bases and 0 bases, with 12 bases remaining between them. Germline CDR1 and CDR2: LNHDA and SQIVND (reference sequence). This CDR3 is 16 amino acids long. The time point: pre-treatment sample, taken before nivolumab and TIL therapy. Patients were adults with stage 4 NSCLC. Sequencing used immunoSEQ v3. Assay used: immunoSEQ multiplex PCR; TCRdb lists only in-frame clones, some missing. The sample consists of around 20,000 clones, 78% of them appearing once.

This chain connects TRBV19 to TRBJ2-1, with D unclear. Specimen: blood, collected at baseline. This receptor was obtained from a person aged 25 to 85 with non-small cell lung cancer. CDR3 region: CASSIVFPPSYNEQFF. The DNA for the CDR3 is TGTGCCAGTAGTATTGTCTTTCCACCCTCCTACAATGAGCAGTTCTTC.